What follows are 15 T cell receptor beta chains derived from one specimen sequenced in a study of shared clonotypes between healthy human individuals. Using immunoSEQ multiplex PCR, the repertoire was profiled, and TCRdb retains in-frame clones only, with some absent. The sample shows about 2.3 million clones, roughly 93% of them seen only once. Source material: naive CD4+ T cells from PBMCs. Sample subset: CD45RA+ positively selected. The origin of the receptors is a man aged 18 to 35 in good health. Some clones in this sample may be carry-over from other donors' samples.

The chain recombines TRBV29-1 with TRBJ2-3; D perhaps matches TRBD1 (5 bases). The germline V and J ends were trimmed by 4 bases and 10 bases, with 15 bases remaining between them. From germline, CDR1 is SQVTM and CDR2 ANQGSEA. The CDR3 is made up of 12 amino acids. CDR3 DNA: TGCAGCGTTGGGGGCTCGGTCGTTCCGCAGTATTTT. Translating it yields CSVGGSVVPQYF.

The chain carries TRBV28 and TRBJ1-3, with TRBD1 identical over 10 bases. CDR3 length: 19 amino acids. The junction had 13 bases not matched to a gene; V was cut back by 5 bases and J by 0 bases. Germline V lookup: CDR1 MDHEN, CDR2 SYDVKM. The CDR3 reads CASSPEGTGERRSGNTIYF. The DNA for the CDR3 is TGTGCCAGCAGTCCCGAGGGGACAGGGGAAAGGCGCTCTGGAAACACCATATATTTT.

For the CDR3, the DNA is TGCAGCGTTGATTCATCGGAGACCCAGTACTTC. This translates into CSVDSSETQYF. The gene calls are TRBV29-1 and TRBJ2-5; D is uncertain. In germline, CDR1 is SQVTM, CDR2 ANQGSEA. V lost 3 bases to trimming and J lost 5 bases, with 7 bases between them. This CDR3 is 11 amino acids long.

The gene calls are TRBV5-1 and TRBJ2-7, with 7 nucleotides matching TRBD1. This CDR3 is 18 amino acids long. Per germline, CDR1 SGHRS and CDR2 YFSETQ. The junction had 16 bases not matched to a gene; V was cut back by 2 bases and J by 2 bases. In nucleotides, the CDR3 is TGCGCCAGCAGCTTTGGGACAGCCGTTGAAGGTCCCACCTACGAGCAGTACTTC. It codes for CASSFGTAVEGPTYEQYF.

The chain couples TRBV4-2 to TRBJ2-5; 11 bases match TRBD2. The germline CDR1 and CDR2 sequences are LGHNA and YNFKEQ. This CDR3 has 17 residues. V lost 4 bases, J lost 5 bases, and 12 bases stayed unmatched. This chain's CDR3 is CASSLTLAGVVWETQYF. In DNA, the CDR3 is TGTGCCAGCAGCCTAACACTAGCGGGAGTTGTATGGGAGACCCAGTACTTC.

CDR3 residues: CASSLGVRVAGLVKFF. The CDR3 nucleotides are TGTGCCAGCAGCTTGGGCGTACGGGTAGCGGGGTTGGTGAAGTTCTTC. The chain carries TRBV5-4 and TRBJ2-1; 8 nucleotides line up with TRBD2. The CDR3 has 16 residues. The V gene's germline CDR1 is SGHNT and CDR2 YYREEE (reference sequence). The V gene end was trimmed by 0 bases and the J gene end by 14 bases; junction bases not matched to a gene: 16.

This clone was observed once. In DNA, the CDR3 is TGCGCCAGCAGCTTCTCTATGGTCCAAGAGACCCAGTACTTC. Its protein is CASSFSMVQETQYF. The rearrangement uses TRBV5-1 and TRBJ2-5; the D is unclear. The CDR3 runs to 14 residues. V was cut by 2 bases and J by 1 base, with 9 bases left in between. The germline V gene encodes CDR1 SGHRS and CDR2 YFSETQ. The whole variable domain, filled in from reference TRBV5-1 and TRBJ2-5, reads KAGVTQTPRYLIKTRGQQVTLSCSPISGHRSVSWYQQTPGQGLQFLFEYFSETQRNKGNFPGRFSGRQFSNSRSEMNVSTLELGDSALYLCASSFSMVQETQYFGPGTRLLVL.

The V gene is TRBV9, the J gene TRBJ2-3; tentative D call: TRBD2 (6 bases). Per the germline V gene, CDR1 is SGDLS and CDR2 is YYNGEE. The V end was cut by 3 bases, the J end by 0 bases, with 11 bases between. This CDR3 is built from 15 residues. This CDR3 is CASSARGPSTDTQYF. The CDR3 nucleotides read TGTGCCAGCAGCGCGCGGGGACCTAGCACAGATACGCAGTATTTT.

The rearrangement links TRBV9 to TRBJ2-2; either TRBD1 or TRBD2 may supply D (5 bases each). The CDR3 sequence is 16 residues long. V was shortened by 3 bases and J by 1 base, with 13 bases between the two germline ends. CDR1 is SGDLS and CDR2 is YYNGEE in the germline V gene. The CDR3 DNA reads as TGTGCCAGCAGCGCCTCCGGGACCATGAACACCGGGGAGCTGTTTTTT. Encoded protein: CASSASGTMNTGELFF.

J is TRBJ1-5 and V is TRBV4-1; D not resolved. Trimming removed 0 bases at V and 3 bases at J, with 9 bases between. CDR3 length: 15 residues. CDR1 is MGHRA and CDR2 is YSYEKL in the germline V gene. The CDR3, as DNA: TGCGCCAGCAGCCAAGATGGCCAGAACAATCAGCCCCAGCATTTT. Amino acid sequence: CASSQDGQNNQPQHF.

The chain uses TRBV6-1 and TRBJ1-5; tentatively, D is TRBD1 (6 bases). V gave up 6 bases and J gave up 6 bases, with 12 bases separating them. Germline lookup yields CDR1 MNHNS and CDR2 SASEGT. CDR3 length: 13 amino acids. CDR3 sequence: CASRTGGGQPQHF. DNA for the CDR3: TGTGCCAGCAGGACAGGTGGAGGTCAGCCCCAGCATTTT.

The chain employs TRBV18 and TRBJ2-1, with 10 positions matching TRBD1. CDR1 is KGHSH and CDR2 is LQKENI in the germline V gene. This CDR3 comprises 16 residues. V trimming: 5 bases; J trimming: 7 bases; junction bases outside the gene matches: 11. CDR3 coding DNA: TGTGCCAGCTCATCACTCGGGACAGGGGTTACGAATGAGCAGTTCTTC. Translated, it gives CASSSLGTGVTNEQFF.

The genes are TRBV5-1 and TRBJ2-5; D ambiguous. The ends were cut back, 0 bases at V and 7 bases at J, with 13 bases in the middle. From germline, CDR1 is SGHRS and CDR2 YFSETQ. CDR3 length: 14 residues. The DNA of the CDR3 is TGCGCCAGCAGCTTGGAGTACGGACGAGGGACCCAGTACTTC. Its protein is CASSLEYGRGTQYF. The full variable domain, in which reference TRBV5-1 and TRBJ2-5 provide the parts outside the CDR3, is KAGVTQTPRYLIKTRGQQVTLSCSPISGHRSVSWYQQTPGQGLQFLFEYFSETQRNKGNFPGRFSGRQFSNSRSEMNVSTLELGDSALYLCASSLEYGRGTQYFGPGTRLLVL.

The chain has TRBV29-1 and TRBJ1-2, with a weak D call TRBD1 (6 bases). The CDR3 has 13 amino acids. Germline V lookup: CDR1 SQVTM, CDR2 ANQGSEA. V was cut by 4 bases and J by 4 bases, with 13 bases left in between. Here the CDR3 DNA reads TGCAGCGTTGGAAGGGACACAAGCTATGGCTACACCTTC. It is translated as CSVGRDTSYGYTF.

The rearrangement links TRBV7-3 to TRBJ2-2, with no clear D. The CDR3 runs to 14 residues. The V and J ends lost 3 bases and 3 bases respectively, with 8 bases between them. The germline V gene has CDR1 SGHTA and CDR2 FQGTGA. CDR3 sequence: CASSLIQYTGELFF. The CDR3 coding sequence is TGTGCCAGCAGCTTGATTCAGTACACCGGGGAGCTGTTTTTT.